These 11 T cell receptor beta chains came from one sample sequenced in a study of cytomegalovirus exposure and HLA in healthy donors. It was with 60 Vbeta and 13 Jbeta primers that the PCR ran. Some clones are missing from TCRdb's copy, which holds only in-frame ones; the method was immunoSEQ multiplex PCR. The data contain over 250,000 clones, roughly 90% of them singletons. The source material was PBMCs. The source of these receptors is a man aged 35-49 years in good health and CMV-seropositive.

For the CDR3, the DNA is TGCAGCGTGGACAGATCGAACACCGGGGAGCTGTTTTTT. Its protein product is CSVDRSNTGELFF. The genes are TRBV29-1 and TRBJ2-2; TRBD1 might be the D (6 bases). V was cut by 6 bases and J by 0 bases, with 8 bases left in between. The CDR3 is made up of 13 amino acids. The V gene's germline CDR1 is SQVTM and CDR2 ANQGSEA.

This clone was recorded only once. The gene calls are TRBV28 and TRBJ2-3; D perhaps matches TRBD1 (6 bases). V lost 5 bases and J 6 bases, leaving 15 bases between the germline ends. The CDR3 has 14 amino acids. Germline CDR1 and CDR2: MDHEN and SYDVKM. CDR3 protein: CASSTGTPEDTQYF. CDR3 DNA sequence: TGTGCCAGCAGTACCGGGACACCGGAGGATACGCAGTATTTT.

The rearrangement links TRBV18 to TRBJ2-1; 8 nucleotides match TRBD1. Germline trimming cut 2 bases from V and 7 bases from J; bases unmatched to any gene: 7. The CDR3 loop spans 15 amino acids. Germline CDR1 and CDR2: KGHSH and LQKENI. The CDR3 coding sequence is TGTGCCAGCTCACCAGGGCAGGGGGCGCGGAATGAGCAGTTCTTC. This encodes CASSPGQGARNEQFF.

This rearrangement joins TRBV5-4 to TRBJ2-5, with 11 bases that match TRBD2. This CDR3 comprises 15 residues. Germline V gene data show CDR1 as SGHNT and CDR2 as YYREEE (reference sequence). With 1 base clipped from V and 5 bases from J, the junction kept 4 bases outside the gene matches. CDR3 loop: CASSLTSGSGETQYF. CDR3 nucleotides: TGTGCCAGCAGCTTGACTAGCGGGAGTGGGGAGACCCAGTACTTC. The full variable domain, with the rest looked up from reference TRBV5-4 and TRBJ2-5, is ETGVTQSPTHLIKTRGQQVTLRCSSQSGHNTVSWYQQALGQGPQFIFQYYREEENGRGNFPPRFSGLQFPNYSSELNVNALELDDSALYLCASSLTSGSGETQYFGPGTRLLVL.

CDR3 residues: CASSPGDLANYGYTF. Here the CDR3 DNA reads TGTGCCAGTAGTCCGGGGGACCTGGCTAACTATGGCTACACCTTC. The gene calls are TRBV19 and TRBJ1-2; a possible D gene is TRBD1 (5 bases). This CDR3 comprises 15 residues. Trimming left V 5 bases short and J 0 bases short, with 13 bases between. Germline V gene lookup returns CDR1 LNHDA and CDR2 SQIVND (reference sequence).

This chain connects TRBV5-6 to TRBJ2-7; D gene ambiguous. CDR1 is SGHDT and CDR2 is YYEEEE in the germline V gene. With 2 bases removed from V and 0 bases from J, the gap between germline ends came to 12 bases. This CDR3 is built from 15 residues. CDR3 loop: CASSLRLSLSYEQYF. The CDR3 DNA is TGTGCCAGCAGCTTAAGACTTTCACTCTCCTACGAGCAGTACTTC.

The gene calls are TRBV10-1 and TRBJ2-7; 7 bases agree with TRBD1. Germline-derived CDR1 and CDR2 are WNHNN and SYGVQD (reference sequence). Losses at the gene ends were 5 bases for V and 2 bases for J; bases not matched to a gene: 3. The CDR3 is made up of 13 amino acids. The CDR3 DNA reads TGCGCCAGCAGTCCGGGACAGACCTACGAGCAGTACTTC. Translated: CASSPGQTYEQYF.

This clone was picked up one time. CDR3 nucleotides: TGTGCCAGCAGCTCGGGACTAGCAAGCGGTGAGCAGTTCTTC. It yields the protein CASSSGLASGEQFF. The chain couples TRBV7-2 to TRBJ2-1; TRBD2 matches 9 bases. The V and J ends lost 4 bases and 9 bases, in that order; junction bases with no gene match: 7. There are 14 residues in the CDR3. In germline, CDR1 is SGHTA, CDR2 FQGNSA.

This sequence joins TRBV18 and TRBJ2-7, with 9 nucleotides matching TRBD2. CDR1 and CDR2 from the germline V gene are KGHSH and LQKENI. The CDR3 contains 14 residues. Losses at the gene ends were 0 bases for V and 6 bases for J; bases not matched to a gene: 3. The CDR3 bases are TGTGCCAGCTCACCACCGGCGGGAGGGCGCGAGCAGTACTTC. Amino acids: CASSPPAGGREQYF.

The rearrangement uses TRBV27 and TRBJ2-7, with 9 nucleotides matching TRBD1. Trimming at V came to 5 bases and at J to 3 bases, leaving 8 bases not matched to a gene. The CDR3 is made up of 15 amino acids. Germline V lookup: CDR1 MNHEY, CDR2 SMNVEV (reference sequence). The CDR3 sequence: CASSPTGTGNYEQYF. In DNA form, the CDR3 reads TGTGCCAGCAGTCCCACCGGGACAGGGAACTACGAGCAGTACTTC.

The DNA for the CDR3 is TGTGCCAGCAGCGCGGACAGGGGGCAAGAAGGCTACACCTTC. Its protein product is CASSADRGQEGYTF. This sequence joins TRBV11-2 and TRBJ1-2, with TRBD1 identical over 11 bases. CDR3 length: 14 amino acids. Germline-derived CDR1 and CDR2 are SGHAT and FQNNGV. V shed 5 bases and J 8 bases; nucleotides not matched to a gene: 7.